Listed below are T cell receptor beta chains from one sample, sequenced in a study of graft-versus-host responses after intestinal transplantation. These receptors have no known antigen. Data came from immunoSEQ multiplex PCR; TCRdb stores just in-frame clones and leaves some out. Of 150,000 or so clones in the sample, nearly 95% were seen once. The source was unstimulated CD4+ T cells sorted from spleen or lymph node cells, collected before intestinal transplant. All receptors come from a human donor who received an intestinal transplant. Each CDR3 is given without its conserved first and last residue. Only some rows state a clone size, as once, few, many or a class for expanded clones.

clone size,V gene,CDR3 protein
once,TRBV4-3,ASSQTRGPASEQY
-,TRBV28,ASSTPKRDRGSRTPHSNQPQH
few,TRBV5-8,ASTSRGREEKLF
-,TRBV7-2,ASSLMGTNEKLF
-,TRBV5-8,ASAVAGALGNEQF
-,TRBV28,ASSLSSGVLSGNTIY
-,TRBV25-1,ASSEEGGSYNEQF
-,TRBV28,ASSLGQGTDIQY
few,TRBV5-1,ASSLAGTGRLETQY
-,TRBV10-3,ATKGGIIDQPQH
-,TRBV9,ASRAGGGQVDYGYT
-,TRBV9,ASSVGPLAPYEQY
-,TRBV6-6,ASRRSGTSNYEQY
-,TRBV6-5,AATSGTGNTGELF
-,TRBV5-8,ASSHRRQGRGKLF
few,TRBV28,ASSLWGGQGGGYT
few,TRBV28,ASSFPTSGNTIY
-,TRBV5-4,ASRSRETYEQY
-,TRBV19,ASSISLGTGGGYT
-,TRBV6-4,ASSILAGGMNEQF
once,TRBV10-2,ASTPAGGFFRTDTQY
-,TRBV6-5,ASSYPASGRTDTQY